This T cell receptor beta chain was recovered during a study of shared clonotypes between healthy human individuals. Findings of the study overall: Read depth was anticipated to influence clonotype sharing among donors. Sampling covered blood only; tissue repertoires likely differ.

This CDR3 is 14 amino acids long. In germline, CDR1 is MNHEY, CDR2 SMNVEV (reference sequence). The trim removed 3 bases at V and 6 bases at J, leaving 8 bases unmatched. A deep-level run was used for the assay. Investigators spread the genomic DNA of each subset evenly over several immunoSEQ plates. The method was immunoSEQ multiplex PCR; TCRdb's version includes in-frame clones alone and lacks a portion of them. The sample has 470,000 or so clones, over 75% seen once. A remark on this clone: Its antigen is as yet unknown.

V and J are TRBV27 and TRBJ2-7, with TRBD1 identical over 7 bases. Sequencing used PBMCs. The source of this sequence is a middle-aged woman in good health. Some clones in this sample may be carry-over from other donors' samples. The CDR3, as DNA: TGTGCCAGCAGTTTTGCCGGGACAGTAGTCGAGCAGTACTTC. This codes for CASSFAGTVVEQYF.